The T cell receptor (beta chain) under discussion was sequenced for a study of blood T cell repertoires in COVID-19. The CDR3 sequence is 16 residues long. The V end lost 3 bases, the J end lost 2 bases, and 14 bases lay between the germline ends. CDR1 and CDR2 (germline): MNHNS, SASEGT. Per the original methods: Quantification of nucleated cells was approximated via reference gene primer amplification. The protocol was immunoSEQ multiplex PCR, while the TCRdb copy is restricted to in-frame clones and leaves out a portion. V, J and clone size reflect that table, while D and trimming were determined from the DNA. The table includes 200,000 to 250,000 clones, roughly 83% detected once.

The clonotype was recovered from a woman aged 45 to 65 who had recovered from COVID-19. The chain recombines TRBV6-1 with TRBJ1-5, with no clear D. The sequenced sample consisted of PBMCs or T cells enriched from blood (not recorded which). The CDR3 DNA is TGTGCCAGCAGTGATGATGGGCCCCGAGGCAATCAGCCCCAGCATTTT. Protein sequence: CASSDDGPRGNQPQHF.